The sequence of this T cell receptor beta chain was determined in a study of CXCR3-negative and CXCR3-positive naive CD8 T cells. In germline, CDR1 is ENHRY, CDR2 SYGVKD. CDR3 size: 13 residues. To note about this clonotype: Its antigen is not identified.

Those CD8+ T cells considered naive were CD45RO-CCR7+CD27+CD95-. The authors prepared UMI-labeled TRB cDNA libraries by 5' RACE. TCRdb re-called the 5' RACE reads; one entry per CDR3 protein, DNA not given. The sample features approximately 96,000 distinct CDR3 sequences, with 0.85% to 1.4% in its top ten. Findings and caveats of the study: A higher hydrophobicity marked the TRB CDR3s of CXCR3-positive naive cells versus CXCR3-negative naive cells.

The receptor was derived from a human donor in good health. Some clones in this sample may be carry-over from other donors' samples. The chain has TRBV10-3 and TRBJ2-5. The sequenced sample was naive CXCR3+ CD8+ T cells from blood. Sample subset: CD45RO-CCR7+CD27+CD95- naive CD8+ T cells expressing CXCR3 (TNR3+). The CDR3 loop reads CAISARLGETQYF.